The rows below give T cell receptor beta chains drawn from one sample of a study of cytomegalovirus exposure and HLA in healthy donors. Assay used: immunoSEQ multiplex PCR; TCRdb lists only in-frame clones, some missing. This table holds about 300,000 clones, roughly 89% found once. Material: PBMCs. The receptors here all came from a man aged 40-49 years in good health and CMV-seropositive. CDR3s include the opening cysteine and the closing phenylalanine or tryptophan. Fields, in order: CDR3 length, J gene, V gene, CDR3 protein.

len: 14
j_gene: TRBJ1-5
v_gene: TRBV28
CDR3aa: CASTHGQADQPQHF

len: 11
j_gene: .
v_gene: TRBV27
CDR3aa: CASSPDYEQYF

len: 13
j_gene: TRBJ2-5
v_gene: TRBV6-1
CDR3aa: CASSEQGGETQYF

len: 15
j_gene: TRBJ2-1
v_gene: TRBV2
CDR3aa: CASSLDSTTYNEQFF

len: 14
j_gene: TRBJ1-2
v_gene: TRBV27
CDR3aa: CASSFGSGGYGYTF

len: 14
j_gene: TRBJ2-7
v_gene: TRBV10-3
CDR3aa: CAISEGTGSYEQYF

len: 15
j_gene: TRBJ1-1
v_gene: TRBV18
CDR3aa: CASSPIREGGTEAFF

len: 18
j_gene: TRBJ2-1
v_gene: TRBV6-4
CDR3aa: CASSPREGSLAGSNEQFF

len: 18
j_gene: TRBJ1-5
v_gene: TRBV5-5
CDR3aa: CASSLGQGVMRGNQPQHF

len: 16
j_gene: TRBJ2-7
v_gene: TRBV7-2
CDR3aa: CASSLSFAGPADEQYF

len: 18
j_gene: TRBJ1-1
v_gene: TRBV7-9
CDR3aa: CASSYARVSPGENTEAFF

len: 15
j_gene: TRBJ1-1
v_gene: TRBV5-5
CDR3aa: CASSLWANKNTEAFF

len: 14
j_gene: TRBJ2-5
v_gene: TRBV27
CDR3aa: CASSLRGKQETQYF

len: 17
j_gene: TRBJ2-4
v_gene: TRBV28
CDR3aa: CASSQHIMTGDKNIQYF

len: 15
j_gene: TRBJ2-1
v_gene: TRBV19
CDR3aa: CASSMRQGTKNEQFF

len: 14
j_gene: TRBJ1-1
v_gene: TRBV9
CDR3aa: CASSVGGEGTEAFF

len: 15
j_gene: TRBJ1-5
v_gene: TRBV28
CDR3aa: CASSLQGTGFQPQHF

len: 13
j_gene: TRBJ2-1
v_gene: TRBV28
CDR3aa: CASSLGTENEQFF

len: 16
j_gene: TRBJ1-2
v_gene: TRBV27
CDR3aa: CASSLYPGQGLDGYTF

len: 14
j_gene: TRBJ1-2
v_gene: TRBV28
CDR3aa: CASSQIQGTYGYTF

len: 16
j_gene: TRBJ2-7
v_gene: TRBV6-1
CDR3aa: CASSEQGLAGRYEQYF

len: 16
j_gene: TRBJ1-5
v_gene: TRBV28
CDR3aa: CASSHFRQGANQPQHF

len: 14
j_gene: TRBJ2-7
v_gene: TRBV14
CDR3aa: CASSQGTGLYEQYF

len: 15
j_gene: TRBJ1-1
v_gene: TRBV9
CDR3aa: CASSYRGAGDTEAFF

len: 12
j_gene: TRBJ2-1
v_gene: TRBV6-1
CDR3aa: CATLNTYNEQFF